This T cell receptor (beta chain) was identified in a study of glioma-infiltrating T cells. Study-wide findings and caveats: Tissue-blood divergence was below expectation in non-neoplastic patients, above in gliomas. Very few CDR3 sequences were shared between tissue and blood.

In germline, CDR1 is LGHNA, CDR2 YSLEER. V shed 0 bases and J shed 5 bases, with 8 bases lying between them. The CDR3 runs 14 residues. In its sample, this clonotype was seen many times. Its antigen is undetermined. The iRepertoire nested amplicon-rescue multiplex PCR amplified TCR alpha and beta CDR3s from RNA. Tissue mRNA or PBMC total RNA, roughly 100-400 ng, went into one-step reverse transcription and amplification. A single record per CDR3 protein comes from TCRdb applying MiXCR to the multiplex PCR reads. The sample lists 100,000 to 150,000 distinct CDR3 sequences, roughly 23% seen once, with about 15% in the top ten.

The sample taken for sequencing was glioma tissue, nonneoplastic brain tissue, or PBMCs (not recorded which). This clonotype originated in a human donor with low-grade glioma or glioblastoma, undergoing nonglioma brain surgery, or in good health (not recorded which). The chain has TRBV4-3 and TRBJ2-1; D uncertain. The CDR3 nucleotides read TGCGCCAGCAGCCAAGATCTCTCGAACAATGAGCAGTTCTTC. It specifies CASSQDLSNNEQFF.